This passage covers 30 T cell receptor beta chains from one sample sequenced in a study of T cell clonotyping in hematopoietic cell transplantation. Sequenced by immunoSEQ multiplex PCR; TCRdb stores in-frame clones only, minus some. There are 35,000 to 45,000 clones in the sample; 80% to 90% occur only once, and nearly 2% lies in the top ten. Source material: peripheral blood mononuclear cells. The receptor source for this set is a woman aged 40 to 55 in good health. Some clones in this sample may be carry-over from other donors' samples.

This rearrangement joins TRBV29-1 to TRBJ2-3, with D unresolved. In germline, CDR1 is SQVTM, CDR2 ANQGSEA. V was pared by 4 bases and J by 1 base, with 6 bases between. The CDR3 runs to 12 residues. CDR3 coding DNA: TGCAGCGTTGGGTCTGGCACAGATACGCAGTATTTT. Translated: CSVGSGTDTQYF.

The chain joins TRBV9 to TRBJ1-2; TRBD1 aligns across 8 bases. CDR1 SGDLS and CDR2 YYNGEE come from the germline V gene. J gave up 7 bases and V 2 bases, and 7 bases lay outside the gene matches. CDR3 size: 14 residues. CDR3 loop: CASSVGQGQAGYTF. The CDR3 DNA reads as TGTGCCAGCAGCGTCGGACAGGGTCAAGCTGGCTACACCTTC.

The gene calls are TRBV9 and TRBJ2-1; 8 nucleotides agree with TRBD2. In germline, CDR1 is SGDLS, CDR2 YYNGEE. The CDR3 extends over 16 amino acids. V shed 0 bases and J 3 bases; nucleotides not matched to a gene: 5. The CDR3 is CASSVAPAGGYNEQFF. The CDR3 DNA reads as TGTGCCAGCAGCGTAGCTCCGGCGGGAGGCTACAATGAGCAGTTCTTC.

The chain couples TRBV5-8 to TRBJ1-2; TRBD1 aligns across 7 bases. Losses at the gene ends were 4 bases for V and 5 bases for J; bases not matched to a gene: 8. Germline V CDR1 and CDR2: SGHTS, YDEGEE. The CDR3 is 14 amino acids. The CDR3 region has the DNA TGTGCCAGCAGCCCGACAGGGATAGTTTATGGCTACACCTTC. Encoded protein: CASSPTGIVYGYTF.

This chain connects TRBV27 to TRBJ2-7, with TRBD2 matching over 11 bases. The germline V gene has CDR1 MNHEY and CDR2 SMNVEV (reference sequence). V lost 5 bases to trimming and J lost 6 bases; unmatched junction nucleotides: 9. The CDR3 sequence is 15 residues long. This chain's CDR3 is CASSGQGLAVAEQYF. In nucleotides, the CDR3 is TGTGCCAGCAGTGGACAGGGACTAGCGGTGGCCGAGCAGTACTTC.

The V and J genes are TRBV4-3 and TRBJ1-5; no clear D. CDR3 length equals 15 residues. The ends were cut back, 1 base at V and 0 bases at J, with 7 bases in the middle. The V gene's germline CDR1 is LGHNA and CDR2 YSLEER. The CDR3 sequence: CASSQAVNSNQPQHF. The CDR3 DNA is TGCGCCAGCAGCCAAGCCGTTAATAGCAATCAGCCCCAGCATTTT.

V usage is TRBV30 and J usage is TRBJ2-7; 7 positions agree with TRBD2. Germline V gene lookup returns CDR1 GTSNPN and CDR2 SVGIG (reference sequence). J gave up 3 bases and V 4 bases, and 9 bases lay outside the gene matches. This CDR3 is built from 14 residues. CDR3 bases: TGTGCCTGGAATGCTCCTAGCGGCCTCTACGAGCAGTACTTC. Protein product: CAWNAPSGLYEQYF.

The rearrangement uses TRBV7-8 and TRBJ2-3; D may be TRBD1 (6 bases). Trimming took 5 bases from V and 2 from J, leaving 11 bases between them. Germline values: CDR1 SGHVS, CDR2 FQNEAQ. The CDR3 runs 14 residues. CDR3 DNA: TGTGCCAGCAGCACCGGACAGCACACAGATACGCAGTATTTT. Protein sequence: CASSTGQHTDTQYF.

This clone was counted between two and nine times. This rearrangement joins TRBV6-6 to TRBJ1-1; tentative D call: TRBD1 (5 bases). CDR3 length: 14 amino acids. In germline, CDR1 is MNHNY, CDR2 SVGAGI (reference sequence). Trimming pared 2 bases from V and 4 bases from J, leaving 11 bases between. CDR3 nucleotides: TGTGCCAGCAGTTACGGTCCGGGGGGCACTGAAGCTTTCTTT. Protein sequence: CASSYGPGGTEAFF.

The chain recombines TRBV30 with TRBJ2-2, with a weak D call TRBD1 (5 bases). This CDR3 is built from 13 residues. CDR1 is GTSNPN and CDR2 is SVGIG in the germline V gene (reference sequence). V was pared by 5 bases and J by 1 base, with 8 bases between. CDR3 amino acids: CAWGRGNTGELFF. The CDR3 DNA sequence: TGTGCCTGGGGAAGGGGGAACACCGGGGAGCTGTTTTTT.

The chain recombines TRBV7-9 with TRBJ1-2; 10 nucleotides align to TRBD1. Germline V CDR1 and CDR2: SEHNR, FQNEAQ (reference sequence). This CDR3 comprises 13 residues. J was trimmed by 6 bases and V by 5 bases; bases with no gene match: 3. CDR3 DNA: TGTGCCAGCAGCCAGGACAGGGGGGATGGCTACACCTTC. Amino acid sequence: CASSQDRGDGYTF. The full variable domain, in which reference TRBV7-9 and TRBJ1-2 provide the parts outside the CDR3, is DTGVSQNPRHKITKRGQNVTFRCDPISEHNRLYWYRQTLGQGPEFLTYFQNEAQLEKSRLLSDRFSAERPKGSFSTLEIQRTEQGDSAMYLCASSQDRGDGYTFGSGTRLTVV.

The J gene is TRBJ2-1, the V gene TRBV27; 8 nucleotides agree with TRBD2. V lost 7 bases, J lost 6 bases, and 11 bases stayed unmatched. The CDR3 has 15 residues. In germline, CDR1 is MNHEY, CDR2 SMNVEV (reference sequence). The CDR3 sequence: CASTHRAGGSNEQFF. The CDR3 nucleotides read TGTGCCAGCACCCATAGGGCGGGAGGAAGCAATGAGCAGTTCTTC.

The chain joins TRBV6-5 to TRBJ2-2; 7 positions agree with TRBD2. This CDR3 region has 15 residues. Germline values: CDR1 MNHEY, CDR2 SVGAGI. J gave up 6 bases and V 6 bases, and 10 bases lay outside the gene matches. The chain's CDR3 is CASSPRGAGAGELFF. CDR3 coding DNA: TGTGCCAGCAGCCCAAGGGGTGCGGGGGCCGGGGAGCTGTTTTTT.

The CDR3 nucleotides read TGTGCTAGTGGTTTGGGCCCAGCGGAGGGCTACACCTTC. It is translated as CASGLGPAEGYTF. This chain links TRBV12-5 with TRBJ1-2, with unresolved D. V dropped 1 base and J dropped 8 bases, with 11 bases sitting between them. Germline CDR1 is LGHNT and CDR2 is FRNRAP. The CDR3 runs 13 residues.

The J gene is TRBJ1-1, the V gene TRBV6-6; D unclear. Trimming cost V 4 bases and J 1 base, with 4 bases left between them. In germline, CDR1 is MNHNY, CDR2 SVGAGI (reference sequence). This CDR3 is 12 amino acids long. This CDR3 is CASSSGNTEAFF. In DNA form, the CDR3 reads TGTGCCAGCAGTTCCGGGAACACTGAAGCTTTCTTT.

CDR3 coding DNA: TGCGCCAGCAGCTTGGTCGTGAGCTCCTACAATGAGCAGTTCTTC. Encoded protein: CASSLVVSSYNEQFF. The V call is TRBV5-1, the J call TRBJ2-1, with D hard to call. V was trimmed by 0 bases and J by 0 bases, leaving 7 bases between them. CDR3 length equals 15 residues. Per germline, CDR1 SGHRS and CDR2 YFSETQ. The complete variable domain, with remaining parts taken from reference TRBV5-1 and TRBJ2-1, reads KAGVTQTPRYLIKTRGQQVTLSCSPISGHRSVSWYQQTPGQGLQFLFEYFSETQRNKGNFPGRFSGRQFSNSRSEMNVSTLELGDSALYLCASSLVVSSYNEQFFGPGTRLTVL.

The chain links TRBV19 to TRBJ2-5; the D gene is possibly TRBD2 (6 bases). Germline V gives CDR1 LNHDA, CDR2 SQIVND (reference sequence). The CDR3 sequence is 18 residues long. Deletions cut 1 base from V and 5 bases from J, with 23 bases between. For the CDR3, the DNA is TGTGCCAGTAGTATAGGTAGATTCCGGGGAGGAATTCAGGAGACCCAGTACTTC. It yields the protein CASSIGRFRGGIQETQYF.

The sample holds one count of this clone. V usage is TRBV7-3 and J usage is TRBJ2-3; TRBD2 might be the D (5 bases). Trimming shortened V by 0 bases and J by 1 base, and 11 bases separated the two germline ends. The CDR3 loop spans 16 amino acids. Looked up from germline, CDR1 is SGHTA and CDR2 is FQGTGA. CDR3 sequence reads: CASSLTLDLRTDTQYF. The CDR3 region has the DNA TGTGCCAGCAGCTTAACGCTGGACTTGCGCACAGATACGCAGTATTTT.

This clone turned up a few times. This chain uses TRBV7-9 with TRBJ2-1; D unresolved. Germline CDR1 is SEHNR and CDR2 is FQNEAQ (reference sequence). The CDR3 contains 11 residues. V lost 4 bases to trimming and J lost 5 bases, with 3 bases between them. Written as DNA, the CDR3 is TGTGCCAGCAGCTACCACAATGAGCAGTTCTTC. This translates into CASSYHNEQFF.

The CDR3 spells CASRDSNTGELFF. Here the CDR3 DNA reads TGTGCCAGCAGGGATTCGAACACCGGGGAGCTGTTTTTT. The V call is TRBV28, the J call TRBJ2-2; D uncertain. The germline V and J ends were trimmed by 6 bases and 0 bases, with 5 bases remaining between them. Germline V gene data show CDR1 as MDHEN and CDR2 as SYDVKM. CDR3 size: 13 residues.

The chain carries TRBV7-9 and TRBJ1-1; D unresolved. Trimming pared 5 bases from V and 0 bases from J, leaving 7 bases between. Per the germline V gene, CDR1 is SEHNR and CDR2 is FQNEAQ (reference sequence). This CDR3 spans 13 amino acids. The CDR3 here is CASSRGLNTEAFF. The CDR3 DNA is TGTGCCAGCAGCCGGGGTCTGAACACTGAAGCTTTCTTT.

The chain has TRBV6-1 and TRBJ2-7; possibly TRBD1 for D (5 bases). This CDR3 has 14 residues. Looked up from germline, CDR1 is MNHNS and CDR2 is SASEGT. The V and J ends lost 2 bases and 0 bases respectively, with 8 bases between them. Here the CDR3 reads CASSEFGASYEQYF. In DNA form, the CDR3 reads TGTGCCAGCAGTGAATTTGGGGCCTCCTACGAGCAGTACTTC.

The chain couples TRBV4-3 to TRBJ2-2; 8 bases fit TRBD2. V was pared by 0 bases and J by 2 bases, with 5 bases of the junction left unmatched. The CDR3 runs 17 residues. Germline V gives CDR1 LGHNA, CDR2 YSLEER. The CDR3 region has the DNA TGCGCCAGCAGCCAAGATGCCAGCGGGAGTAACACCGGGGAGCTGTTTTTT. Residues: CASSQDASGSNTGELFF.

This clone was observed once. J is TRBJ1-3 and V is TRBV21-1; the table assigns TRBD1, which was not confirmed against the DNA. TRBV21-1 is a documented pseudogene. The CDR3 has 14 amino acids. The CDR3, as DNA: TGTGCCAGCAGCAAAGCCAGATCCGGAAACACCATATATTTT. As protein: CASSKARSGNTIYF.

The chain is built from TRBV29-1 and TRBJ2-1; TRBD1 agrees at 8 bases. CDR3 length: 14 residues. The germline CDR1 and CDR2 sequences are SQVTM and ANQGSEA. The V segment lost 3 bases and the J segment 9 bases; nucleotides outside the gene matches: 10. CDR3 region: CSVDVRGQRSEQFF. DNA of the CDR3: TGCAGCGTTGATGTCAGGGGGCAACGTAGTGAGCAGTTCTTC.

This chain links TRBV2 with TRBJ2-3, with TRBD1 matching over 7 bases. V was clipped by 7 bases and J by 3 bases; unmatched bases: 7. Germline-derived CDR1 and CDR2 are SNHLY and FYNNEI. The CDR3 extends over 14 amino acids. The CDR3 spells CASNRQGLTDTQYF. Here the CDR3 DNA reads TGTGCCAGCAATAGACAGGGCTTGACAGATACGCAGTATTTT.

This clone was counted a single time. At one end the junction does not follow the germline gene, possibly because of a read error. This sequence joins TRBV19 and TRBJ1-1; D gene unclear. Germline CDR1 reads LNHDA; CDR2 reads SQIVND (reference sequence). The CDR3 totals 13 residues. The DNA of the CDR3 is TGTGCCAGTACTATACCCCCATCCGCTGAAGCTTTCTTT. This sequence encodes CASTIPPSAEAFF.

The chain combines TRBV11-3 with TRBJ2-1; D gene ambiguous. The V end lost 4 bases, the J end lost 1 base, and 11 bases lay between the germline ends. Germline V lookup: CDR1 SGHNT, CDR2 YENEEA. The CDR3 consists of 15 residues. CDR3 in DNA: TGTGCCAGCAGCTCGGACGGAGTATCCTACAATGAGCAGTTCTTC. This translates into CASSSDGVSYNEQFF.

This chain links TRBV5-1 with TRBJ2-5; TRBD1 matches at 7 bases. V dropped 1 base and J dropped 5; count of bases not matched to a gene: 5. Germline CDR1 reads SGHRS; CDR2 reads YFSETQ. The CDR3 spans 14 residues. CDR3 sequence reads: CASSLSGGGETQYF. The CDR3 nucleotides are TGCGCCAGCAGCTTGTCAGGGGGTGGGGAGACCCAGTACTTC.

CDR3 protein: CASSLGQQETQYF. The CDR3 DNA reads as TGCGCCAGCAGCTTGGGGCAGCAAGAGACCCAGTACTTC. The gene calls are TRBV5-1 and TRBJ2-5; D unresolved. The CDR3 length is 13 residues. With 0 bases removed from V and 2 bases from J, the gap between germline ends came to 5 bases. Germline CDR1 and CDR2: SGHRS and YFSETQ.